This T cell receptor (beta chain) was identified in a study of cytomegalovirus exposure and HLA in healthy donors. The PCR employed 60 Vbeta primers together with 13 Jbeta primers. Only in-frame clones appear in the TCRdb table, and some are missing; sequencing was by immunoSEQ multiplex PCR. The sample has about 250,000 clones; 80% are singletons. The sequence came from a girl under 10 years old in good health and CMV-seronegative. Material for sequencing was PBMCs.

CDR3 nucleotides: TGTGCCAGCAGTTCCCTATTAGCGGGGCCTAAATACAATGAGCAGTTCTTC. Its translation: CASSSLLAGPKYNEQFF. This chain uses TRBV27 with TRBJ2-1, with TRBD2 matching over 8 bases. From germline, CDR1 is MNHEY and CDR2 SMNVEV (reference sequence). Germline trimming cut 4 bases from V and 4 bases from J; bases unmatched to any gene: 12. There are 17 residues in the CDR3.